A single sample is the source of the 5 T cell receptor beta chains below, sequenced in a study of cytomegalovirus exposure and HLA in healthy donors. Both 60 Vbeta primers and 13 Jbeta primers went into the PCR. This table comes from immunoSEQ multiplex PCR, and its TCRdb copy is limited to in-frame clones, with some not included. The table has 95,000 to 100,000 clones, approximately 76% seen once; the top ten hold 4.1%. Material for sequencing was PBMCs. These receptors originate from a man between 35 and 55 years old in good health and CMV-seronegative.

The chain is built from TRBV5-3 and TRBJ2-7, with D tentatively TRBD2 (7 bases). TRBV5-3 is recorded as an ORF, its role being uncertain. This CDR3 has 13 amino acids. V shed 9 bases and J shed 0 bases, with 13 bases lying between them. The CDR3 region has the DNA TGTGCCACGCGGGGGCGAAGCTCCTACGAGCAGTACTTC. It is translated as CATRGRSSYEQYF.

The chain employs TRBV29-1 and TRBJ2-1, with D perhaps TRBD1 (5 bases). Germline CDR1 is SQVTM and CDR2 is ANQGSEA. The CDR3 consists of 15 residues. Deletions cut 6 bases from V and 4 bases from J, with 19 bases between. This CDR3 is CSVTIGASIYNEQFF. The CDR3 bases are TGCAGCGTCACCATAGGGGCCTCGATATACAATGAGCAGTTCTTC.

The chain carries TRBV4-2 and TRBJ2-2; D is unclear. This CDR3 spans 13 amino acids. Germline V lookup: CDR1 LGHNA, CDR2 YNFKEQ. V lost 2 bases and J 8 bases, leaving 9 bases between the germline ends. CDR3 in amino acids: CASSQSVRGELFF. The CDR3 DNA sequence: TGTGCCAGCAGCCAATCGGTACGGGGGGAGCTGTTTTTT.

The chain links TRBV30 to TRBJ1-1, with D uncertain. This CDR3 spans 11 amino acids. The ends were cut back, 3 bases at V and 10 bases at J, with 12 bases in the middle. Germline V gene lookup returns CDR1 GTSNPN and CDR2 SVGIG (reference sequence). The DNA for the CDR3 is TGTGCCTGGAGCATACCCCGGGGAGCTTTCTTT. As protein: CAWSIPRGAFF.

The chain employs TRBV19 and TRBJ1-4; tentative D call: TRBD1 (5 bases). Deletions cut 3 bases from V and 7 bases from J, with 15 bases between. This CDR3 has 15 residues. Per the germline V gene, CDR1 is LNHDA and CDR2 is SQIVND (reference sequence). The CDR3: CASSIPGSPGEKLFF. CDR3 bases: TGTGCCAGTAGTATCCCAGGGTCCCCAGGTGAAAAACTGTTTTTT. The complete variable domain, with remaining parts taken from reference TRBV19 and TRBJ1-4, reads DGGITQSPKYLFRKEGQNVTLSCEQNLNHDAMYWYRQDPGQGLRLIYYSQIVNDFQKGDIAEGYSVSREKKESFPLTVTSAQKNPTAFYLCASSIPGSPGEKLFFGSGTQLSVL.